The source of this T cell receptor beta chain is a study of cytomegalovirus exposure and HLA in healthy donors. Study details: HLA-typed donors were the source of 90 million or so unique TCRs, which an early data release held. Genotyping of 300 to 450 donors showed that roughly 80% belonged to the Caucasian-associated ancestry cluster.

Notes on this clone: The antigen remains undetermined.

Study-level findings and limits: In an earlier analysis, in some 500 donors, most V segments appeared productive either ~90% or ~30% of the time. Later analysis identified a missense DCLRE1C variant that was linked to TCR beta V- and J-gene trimming.

Amplification used 60 Vbeta primers and 13 Jbeta primers. Sequenced by immunoSEQ multiplex PCR; TCRdb stores in-frame clones only, minus some. The sample consists of 160,000 or so clones, approximately 80% of them appearing once. Trimming cost V 2 bases and J 5 bases; bases outside gene matches: 3. Germline CDR1 is LNHDA and CDR2 is SQIVND (reference sequence). The CDR3 is 15 residues long. The chain couples TRBV19 to TRBJ1-4, with TRBD1 matching over 9 bases. The clonotype comes from a woman aged 18-30 years in good health and CMV-seronegative. Sequenced material: PBMCs. CDR3 coding DNA: TGTGCCAGTAGTATATTGGACAGGGGAAATGAAAAACTGTTTTTT. Protein: CASSILDRGNEKLFF.